The rows below give T cell receptor beta chains drawn from one sample of a study of T cell changes during pregnancy in multiple sclerosis. Profiling relied on immunoSEQ multiplex PCR, and the TCRdb table lists in-frame clones only, not all of them. This table holds around 48,000 clones, about 92% found once. The source material was CD4+ T cells from peripheral blood mononuclear cells, sampled in the second trimester of pregnancy. Every receptor here comes from a female donor in good health, enrolled as a control in a pregnancy study. The CDR3 runs from the conserved cysteine through the conserved F or W. The D gene is left open where the match is weak. Only some rows state a clone size, as once, few, many or a class for expanded clones.

CDR3: CASSSDRGLIF; DNA: TGTGCCAGCAGTTCAGACAGGGGGCTGATCTTC; V: TRBV11-2; J: TRBJ2-1; D: TRBD1; size: NA
CDR3: CASSLPGRAGEQFF; DNA: TGCGCCAGCAGCTTGCCCGGGAGAGCGGGCGAGCAGTTCTTC; V: TRBV5-1; J: TRBJ2-1; D: NA; size: NA
CDR3: CASSPEGQGSGYTF; DNA: TGTGCCAGCTCACCAGAAGGACAGGGGTCAGGCTACACCTTC; V: TRBV18; J: TRBJ1-2; D: TRBD1; size: few
CDR3: CASSPGGGRSGNQPQHF; DNA: TGTGCCAGCAGCCCCGGGGGGGGAAGATCTGGCAATCAGCCCCAGCATTTT; V: TRBV16; J: TRBJ1-5; D: NA; size: once
CDR3: CASSRGLAGNEQYF; DNA: TGTGCCAGCAGCCGTGGACTAGCGGGAAACGAGCAGTACTTC; V: TRBV7-2; J: TRBJ2-7; D: TRBD2; size: NA
CDR3: CSAERWSGYTF; DNA: TGCAGTGCCGAGAGGTGGTCTGGCTACACCTTC; V: TRBV20-1; J: TRBJ1-2; D: NA; size: few
CDR3: CASSERLAGPGGTDTQYF; DNA: TGCGCCAGCAGTGAGAGGTTAGCGGGCCCCGGGGGTACAGATACGCAGTATTTT; V: TRBV10-1; J: TRBJ2-3; D: TRBD2; size: NA
CDR3: CASSLLAGGLVEQYF; DNA: TGTGCCAGCAGTTTACTAGCGGGAGGGCTGGTCGAGCAGTACTTC; V: TRBV28; J: TRBJ2-7; D: TRBD2; size: NA
CDR3: CASSQAGQPQHF; DNA: TGTGCCAGCAGCCAAGCGGGGCAGCCCCAGCATTTT; V: TRBV4-2; J: TRBJ1-5; D: NA; size: few
CDR3: CASSRSSGPGIYEQYF; DNA: TGTGCCAGCAGCCGTTCTAGCGGGCCAGGAATATACGAGCAGTACTTC; V: TRBV28; J: TRBJ2-7; D: TRBD2; size: NA
CDR3: CASSPPLAGPEAEAFF; DNA: TGTGCCAGCTCACCTCCACTGGCGGGCCCCGAGGCTGAAGCTTTCTTT; V: TRBV18; J: TRBJ1-1; D: NA; size: NA
CDR3: CASTRGQGNSNQPQHF; DNA: TGTGCCAGTACCAGGGGACAGGGAAATTCCAATCAGCCCCAGCATTTT; V: TRBV19; J: TRBJ1-5; D: TRBD1; size: NA
CDR3: CASSQSFYEANTEAFF; DNA: TGCGCCAGCAGCCAATCCTTCTATGAGGCGAACACTGAAGCTTTCTTT; V: TRBV4-1; J: TRBJ1-1; D: NA; size: NA
CDR3: CASSNGQRSEQYF; DNA: TGTGCCAGCAGCAACGGACAGCGAAGCGAGCAGTACTTC; V: TRBV7-3; J: TRBJ2-7; D: NA; size: NA
CDR3: CASSKGQGGDEQFF; DNA: TGTGCCAGCAGCAAGGGACAGGGTGGCGATGAGCAGTTCTTC; V: TRBV5-4; J: TRBJ2-1; D: TRBD1; size: NA
CDR3: CASKGLTGGPGELFF; DNA: TGTGCCAGCAAGGGGCTAACGGGAGGTCCCGGGGAGCTGTTTTTT; V: TRBV28; J: TRBJ2-2; D: TRBD2; size: once
CDR3: CASSYSQGAYEQYF; DNA: TGTGCCAGCAGTTACTCGCAGGGGGCTTACGAGCAGTACTTC; V: TRBV6-5; J: TRBJ2-7; D: TRBD1; size: NA
CDR3: CASSPPGSGANVLTF; DNA: TGTGCCAGCAGCCCCCCAGGGTCTGGGGCCAACGTCCTGACTTTC; V: TRBV14; J: TRBJ2-6; D: NA; size: NA
CDR3: CASSHVTRGLADEQFF; DNA: TGCGCCAGCAGCCACGTTACCAGGGGCCTTGCGGATGAGCAGTTCTTC; V: TRBV4-3; J: TRBJ2-1; D: NA; size: NA
CDR3: CASSHFDRGAYEQYF; DNA: TGTGCCAGCAGCCATTTTGACAGGGGGGCCTACGAGCAGTACTTC; V: TRBV6-5; J: TRBJ2-7; D: TRBD1; size: NA
CDR3: CASSMVGGTDTQYF; DNA: TGTGCCAGTAGTATGGTGGGGGGGACAGATACGCAGTATTTT; V: TRBV19; J: TRBJ2-3; D: TRBD2; size: NA
CDR3: CATRTGGGYNSPLHF; DNA: TGTGCCACCCGGACAGGGGGCGGCTATAATTCACCCCTCCACTTT; V: TRBV19; J: TRBJ1-6; D: TRBD1; size: NA
CDR3: CASSPQTSGIHEQFF; DNA: TGTGCCAGCAGCCCACAGACTAGCGGGATACATGAGCAGTTCTTC; V: TRBV7-3; J: TRBJ2-1; D: TRBD2; size: NA
CDR3: CSVGLGDSGNTIYF; DNA: TGCAGCGTCGGCCTAGGGGACTCTGGAAACACCATATATTTT; V: TRBV29-1; J: TRBJ1-3; D: NA; size: NA
CDR3: CASSSRTGTTDTQYF; DNA: TGTGCCAGCAGCTCCCGGACTGGAACCACAGATACGCAGTATTTT; V: TRBV5-6; J: TRBJ2-3; D: NA; size: NA
CDR3: CASSKDVEYNEQFF; DNA: TGTGCCAGCAGCAAAGACGTGGAGTACAATGAGCAGTTCTTC; V: TRBV21-1; J: TRBJ2-1; D: NA; size: NA
CDR3: CASRSTGAYGYTF; DNA: TGTGCCAGCCGATCGACAGGGGCGTATGGCTACACCTTC; V: TRBV6-1; J: TRBJ1-2; D: TRBD1; size: NA
CDR3: CASSETGNYGYTF; DNA: TGTGCCAGCAGCGAGACAGGGAACTATGGCTACACCTTC; V: TRBV7-9; J: TRBJ1-2; D: TRBD1; size: NA
CDR3: CASSHGQGVENEQFF; DNA: TGCGCCAGCAGCCATGGACAGGGGGTTGAGAATGAGCAGTTCTTC; V: TRBV5-1; J: TRBJ2-1; D: TRBD1; size: NA
CDR3: CASSSALSLAGIEQFF; DNA: TGCGCCAGCAGCTCAGCCCTCTCACTAGCGGGTATTGAGCAGTTCTTC; V: TRBV5-1; J: TRBJ2-1; D: TRBD2; size: NA
CDR3: CASSEVGQGSQPQHF; DNA: TGTGCCAGCAGTGAAGTCGGGCAGGGGAGTCAGCCCCAGCATTTT; V: TRBV2; J: TRBJ1-5; D: NA; size: NA
CDR3: CASSPRQGASYEQYF; DNA: TGCGCCAGCAGCCCACGACAGGGGGCGAGCTACGAGCAGTACTTC; V: TRBV5-1; J: TRBJ2-7; D: TRBD1; size: NA
CDR3: CASSFGTGGYKNIQYF; DNA: TGTGCCAGCAGCTTCGGGACAGGGGGCTACAAAAACATTCAGTACTTC; V: TRBV11-2; J: TRBJ2-4; D: TRBD1; size: NA
CDR3: CSVPHPTSGRAYNEQFF; DNA: TGCAGCGTTCCCCACCCTACTAGCGGGAGGGCCTACAATGAGCAGTTCTTC; V: TRBV29-1; J: TRBJ2-1; D: TRBD2; size: NA
CDR3: CASSYGGIVTEAFF; DNA: TGTGCCAGCAGTTACGGAGGAATCGTCACTGAAGCTTTCTTT; V: TRBV6-5; J: TRBJ1-1; D: NA; size: NA
CDR3: CASSLVNSGGELFF; DNA: TGTGCTAGCAGCTTAGTGAATAGCGGCGGGGAGCTGTTTTTT; V: TRBV7-7; J: TRBJ2-2; D: NA; size: NA